The next 2 T cell receptor beta chains were all read from a single sample in a study of T cell responses to AZD1222 COVID-19 vaccine. Sequencing used immunoSEQ multiplex PCR; TCRdb keeps in-frame clones, though not all of them. Counted here are approximately 110,000 clones, roughly 80% occurring once; the ten biggest clones make up 9.4%. This material consisted of peripheral blood, taken on day 0 of AZD1222 vaccination. The receptors originated from an adult in good health.

This clone was recorded once. V and J are TRBV18 and TRBJ1-2, with no clear D. The CDR3 is made up of 16 amino acids. Germline V gene data show CDR1 as KGHSH and CDR2 as LQKENI. V lost 2 bases to trimming and J lost 4 bases, with 17 bases between them. The CDR3 spells CASSPEVSRTTYGYTF. Here the CDR3 DNA reads TGTGCCAGCTCACCAGAAGTGAGTAGGACGACCTATGGCTACACCTTC.

The V and J genes are TRBV19 and TRBJ1-3, with D hard to call. The CDR3 has 15 amino acids. V was clipped by 7 bases and J by 0 bases, with 13 bases between them. The germline V gene encodes CDR1 LNHDA and CDR2 SQIVND (reference sequence). Here the CDR3 reads CASKSTLSSGNTIYF. As DNA, the CDR3 is TGTGCCAGTAAATCCACTTTGAGCTCTGGAAACACCATATATTTT.